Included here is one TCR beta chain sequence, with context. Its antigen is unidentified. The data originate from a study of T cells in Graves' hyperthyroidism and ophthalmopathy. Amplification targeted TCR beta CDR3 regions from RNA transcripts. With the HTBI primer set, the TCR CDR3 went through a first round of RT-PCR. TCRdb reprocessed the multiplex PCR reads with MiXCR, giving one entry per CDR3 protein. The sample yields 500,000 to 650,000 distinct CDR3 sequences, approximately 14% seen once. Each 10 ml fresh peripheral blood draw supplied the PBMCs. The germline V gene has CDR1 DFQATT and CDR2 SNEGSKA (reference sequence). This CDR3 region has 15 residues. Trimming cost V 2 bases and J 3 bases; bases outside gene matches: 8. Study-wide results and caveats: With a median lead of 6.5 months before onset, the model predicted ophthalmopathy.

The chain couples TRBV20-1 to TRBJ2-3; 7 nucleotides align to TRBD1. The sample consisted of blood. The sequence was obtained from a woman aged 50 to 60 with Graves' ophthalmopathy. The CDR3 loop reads CSARPHRGKTDTQYF. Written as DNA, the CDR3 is TGCAGTGCTAGACCCCACAGGGGAAAGACAGATACGCAGTATTTT.